This T cell receptor (beta chain) was captured in a study of shared clonotypes between healthy human individuals. The naive CD8 subset, CD45RO-negative cells positively selected for CCR7, excluded terminally differentiated effector memory CD45RA+ cells. The CDR3 totals 15 residues. V lost 5 bases and J lost 7; bases outside the gene matches: 11. Germline lookup yields CDR1 MNHEY and CDR2 SMNVEV (reference sequence). Clones were sequenced by immunoSEQ multiplex PCR, and TCRdb holds only the in-frame ones, with some missing. The table has about 2,200,000 clones, 90% to 95% seen once. The TCR was taken from a man between 18 and 35 years old in good health. Some clones in this sample may be carry-over from other donors' samples. The chain links TRBV27 to TRBJ1-2; 9 nucleotides agree with TRBD1. Sequenced sample: naive CD8+ T cells from PBMCs. The CDR3 DNA sequence: TGTGCCAGCAGTCCTACGGACAGGGGACTACGTGGCTACACCTTC. Protein sequence: CASSPTDRGLRGYTF.